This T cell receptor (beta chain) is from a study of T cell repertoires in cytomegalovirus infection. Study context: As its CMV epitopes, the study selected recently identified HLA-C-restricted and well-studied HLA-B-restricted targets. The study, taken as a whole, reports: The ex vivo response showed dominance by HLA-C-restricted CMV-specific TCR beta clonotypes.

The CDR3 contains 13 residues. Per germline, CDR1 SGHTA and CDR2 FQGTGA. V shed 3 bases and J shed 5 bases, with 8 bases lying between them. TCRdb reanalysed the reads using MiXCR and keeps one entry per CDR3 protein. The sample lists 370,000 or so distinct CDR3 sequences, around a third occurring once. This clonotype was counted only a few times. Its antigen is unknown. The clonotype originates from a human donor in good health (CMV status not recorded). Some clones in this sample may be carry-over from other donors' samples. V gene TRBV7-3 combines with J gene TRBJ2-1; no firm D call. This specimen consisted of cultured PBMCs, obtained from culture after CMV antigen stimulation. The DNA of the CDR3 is TGTGCCAGCAGCTTTGCGGACGACAATGAGCAGTTCTTC. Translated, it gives CASSFADDNEQFF.